Below, 27 T cell receptor beta chains from the same sample are listed, as sequenced in a study. In TCRdb, the 5' RACE reads were re-called with MiXCR into one record per CDR3 protein. Of approximately 50,000 distinct CDR3 sequences listed, about a fifth were seen once; the top ten hold about 2.9%. The sorted Tregs were CD4+CD25+CD127-/low cells. What was sequenced was tumor-infiltrating Tregs sorted from the breast tumor. Source of these receptors: a female donor with breast cancer.

This clonotype was found many times. The chain uses TRBV5-1 and TRBJ1-6; 7 nucleotides align to TRBD1. The germline V gene encodes CDR1 SGHRS and CDR2 YFSETQ. Trimming at V came to 1 base and at J to 10 bases, leaving 8 bases not matched to a gene. The CDR3 contains 15 residues. The CDR3 sequence is CASSLRQGGSSPLHF. The DNA for the CDR3 is TGCGCCAGCAGCTTGAGACAGGGAGGTTCCTCACCCCTCCACTTT. Full variable domain (rest looked up from reference TRBV5-1 and TRBJ1-6): KAGVTQTPRYLIKTRGQQVTLSCSPISGHRSVSWYQQTPGQGLQFLFEYFSETQRNKGNFPGRFSGRQFSNSRSEMNVSTLELGDSALYLCASSLRQGGSSPLHFGNGTRLTVT.

The rearrangement uses TRBV6-4 and TRBJ1-5; 9 bases map to TRBD1. This CDR3 has 15 amino acids. CDR1 is MRHNA, CDR2 SNTAGT, per germline. V shed 5 bases and J 4 bases; nucleotides not matched to a gene: 6. Here the CDR3 DNA reads TGTGCCAGCAGTCCCGGGACAGGGCCGAATCAGCCCCAGCATTTT. It specifies CASSPGTGPNQPQHF.

Turning to this clonotype: Given a much more abundant clone one base away, this may be a read error. V gene TRBV4-1 combines with J gene TRBJ2-1, with 10 bases fitting TRBD2. Germline assignment: CDR1 MGHRA and CDR2 YSYEKL. CDR3 size: 16 residues. The CDR3: CASSQEGTSAHNEQSF. CDR3 DNA sequence: TGCGCCAGCAGCCAAGAGGGGACTAGCGCACACAATGAGCAGTCCTTC.

This clonotype was seen a few times. The chain joins TRBV5-1 to TRBJ2-1; D is unresolved. Germline V CDR1 and CDR2: SGHRS, YFSETQ. V was clipped by 4 bases and J by 1 base, with 9 bases between them. This CDR3 is 14 amino acids long. CDR3 residues: CASSPYSSYNEQFF. The CDR3 nucleotides read TGCGCCAGCAGCCCTTACAGTTCCTACAATGAGCAGTTCTTC.

This clonotype was detected many times. DNA for the CDR3: TGTGCCAGCAGCCCCAGGACTAGCGGGAGCTCGAAGACCCAGTACTTC. Translating gives CASSPRTSGSSKTQYF. The V gene is TRBV5-6, the J gene TRBJ2-5; TRBD2 agrees at 13 bases. V lost 4 bases, J lost 6 bases, and 9 bases stayed unmatched. CDR1 and CDR2 (germline): SGHDT, YYEEEE. The CDR3 has 16 amino acids.

The chain has TRBV7-2 and TRBJ2-2; TRBD2 matches 7 bases. V lost 1 base to trimming and J lost 8 bases; unmatched junction nucleotides: 10. This CDR3 comprises 16 residues. CDR1 is SGHTA, CDR2 FQGNSA, per germline. CDR3 coding DNA: TGTGCCAGCAGCTTAGTCGTGGGAGGGCTCACTGGGGAGCTGTTTTTT. Encoded protein: CASSLVVGGLTGELFF.

This clonotype has just a few counts. The CDR3 DNA sequence: TGTGCCAGCAGCGCGAGCTGGGGCCCAGAGACCCAGTACTTC. It is translated as CASSASWGPETQYF. The rearrangement joins TRBV5-6 to TRBJ2-5; maybe TRBD1 (5 bases). Trimming took 4 bases from V and 4 from J, leaving 14 bases between them. This CDR3 is built from 14 residues. Looked up from germline, CDR1 is SGHDT and CDR2 is YYEEEE.

This clonotype came up once. The CDR3 loop is CASSLYRDQPQHF. Written as DNA, the CDR3 is TGTGCCAGCAGTTTATACAGGGATCAGCCCCAGCATTTT. The chain couples TRBV12-3 or TRBV12-4 to TRBJ1-5, with a possible D match to TRBD1 (6 bases). V was clipped by 2 bases and J by 5 bases, with 7 bases between them. The CDR3 is 13 residues long.

In the case of this clonotype: This likely comes from a read error, as the CDR3 has no conserved phenylalanine or tryptophan at its end. This chain joins TRBV11-2 and TRBJ1-2; D ambiguous. Germline CDR1 SGHAT, CDR2 FQNNGV. V lost 1 base, J lost 4 bases, and 7 bases lay in between. This CDR3 has 13 residues. DNA of the CDR3: TGTGCCAGCAGCTTAGCCACAAGCTATGGCTACACCTGC. This translates into CASSLATSYGYTC.

This clonotype was counted at least ten times. V gene TRBV7-2 combines with J gene TRBJ1-2; D is uncertain. Trimming pared 2 bases from V and 5 bases from J, leaving 12 bases between. This CDR3 region has 14 residues. Germline values: CDR1 SGHTA, CDR2 FQGNSA. CDR3 residues: CASSLREKLYGYTF. The CDR3 coding sequence is TGTGCCAGCAGCTTAAGGGAGAAACTTTATGGCTACACCTTC.

This chain uses TRBV5-1 with TRBJ2-5; D is unclear. CDR3 length equals 14 residues. Germline V CDR1 and CDR2: SGHRS, YFSETQ. The V end was cut by 1 base, the J end by 5 bases, with 12 bases between. CDR3 sequence (DNA): TGCGCCAGCAGCTTGAGCACTTTCAGGGAGACCCAGTACTTC. Its translation is CASSLSTFRETQYF.

In the case of this clonotype: A read error may account for a junction end that differs from germline. The chain couples TRBV6-6 to TRBJ1-5, with D perhaps TRBD1 (6 bases). Germline V gives CDR1 MNHNY, CDR2 SVGAGI (reference sequence). The CDR3 runs 16 residues. CDR3 DNA sequence: TGTGCCAGCAGTTACTTAGGACAGCCTAGCAATAAGCCCCAGCATTTT. As protein: CASSYLGQPSNKPQHF.

The sample holds a few counts of this clonotype. This chain uses TRBV7-7 with TRBJ1-1, with 8 bases lining up with TRBD1. V was clipped by 1 base and J by 1 base; unmatched bases: 2. The germline V gene encodes CDR1 SSHAT and CDR2 FNYEAQ (reference sequence). This CDR3 comprises 15 residues. The DNA for the CDR3 is TGTGCCAGCAGCTTAGGGGACAGGACGAACACTGAAGCTTTCTTT. Residues: CASSLGDRTNTEAFF. The whole variable domain, remainder taken from reference TRBV7-7 and TRBJ1-1, is GAGVSQSPRYKVTKRGQDVTLRCDPISSHATLYWYQQALGQGPEFLTYFNYEAQPDKSGLPSDRFSAERPEGSISTLTIQRTEQRDSAMYRCASSLGDRTNTEAFFGQGTRLTVV.

The chain couples TRBV5-6 to TRBJ2-3; D might be TRBD1 or TRBD2, each matching 5 bases. This CDR3 has 14 residues. The germline gives CDR1 SGHDT, CDR2 YYEEEE. Trimming left V 1 base short and J 5 bases short, with 11 bases between. CDR3 sequence (DNA): TGTGCCAGCAGCTTGAGGATGGGGGTAGATACGCAGTATTTT. This gives the protein CASSLRMGVDTQYF.

This clonotype came up many times. The V gene is TRBV12-3 or TRBV12-4, the J gene TRBJ1-3; D unclear. This CDR3 spans 15 amino acids. V was clipped by 3 bases and J by 2 bases, with 11 bases between them. As DNA, the CDR3 is TGTGCCAGCAGTTTCAATTTTGGGGCTGGAAACACCATATATTTT. Its translation: CASSFNFGAGNTIYF.

This sequence joins TRBV7-7 and TRBJ2-3; D is undetermined. Deletions cut 6 bases from V and 0 bases from J, with 13 bases between. CDR1 is SSHAT, CDR2 FNYEAQ, per germline (reference sequence). There are 15 residues in the CDR3. The CDR3 spells CASRRLMQSTDTQYF. DNA of the CDR3: TGTGCCAGCAGAAGATTGATGCAAAGCACAGATACGCAGTATTTT.

The chain combines TRBV30 with TRBJ1-1, with D uncertain. Germline V gene sequence: CDR1 GTSNPN, CDR2 SVGIG (reference sequence). V was trimmed by 0 bases and J by 6 bases, leaving 8 bases between them. The CDR3 loop spans 12 amino acids. Written as DNA, the CDR3 is TGTGCCTGGAGTGTACCGGGCCCTGAAGCTTTCTTT. Residues: CAWSVPGPEAFF.

The table lists this clonotype with a few counts. The chain has TRBV20-1 and TRBJ2-5; 12 bases match TRBD2. This CDR3 comprises 13 residues. CDR1 is DFQATT and CDR2 is SNEGSKA in the germline V gene (reference sequence). V lost 6 bases, J lost 4 bases, and 3 bases stayed unmatched. In DNA, the CDR3 is TGCAGTGCAGGGGGACTAGCGGGAGAGACCCAGTACTTC. Its protein is CSAGGLAGETQYF.

This clonotype was detected ten times or more. The rearrangement joins TRBV20-1 to TRBJ1-2; D is unclear. Between the trimmed V and J ends, which lost 5 bases and 0 bases, there was a span of 16 bases. The CDR3 loop spans 15 amino acids. Germline CDR1 and CDR2: DFQATT and SNEGSKA (reference sequence). CDR3 residues: CSAPPETLANYGYTF. The CDR3 region has the DNA TGCAGTGCTCCCCCTGAGACACTTGCTAACTATGGCTACACCTTC.

This clonotype was counted a few times. The chain recombines TRBV29-1 with TRBJ1-2, with D unclear. The germline V and J ends were trimmed by 0 bases and 5 bases, with 4 bases remaining between them. Germline CDR1 is SQVTM and CDR2 is ANQGSEA. The CDR3 has 11 residues. CDR3: CSVEEGYGYTF. The DNA of the CDR3 is TGCAGCGTTGAAGAAGGTTATGGCTACACCTTC.

In this sample, this clonotype turned up many times. The chain joins TRBV5-5 to TRBJ1-1, with D possibly matching TRBD1 (5 bases). This CDR3 region has 14 residues. The germline V gene has CDR1 SGHKS and CDR2 YYEKEE (reference sequence). V lost 6 bases and J 1 base, leaving 13 bases between the germline ends. The CDR3 spells CASILGHSNTEAFF. The CDR3 coding sequence is TGTGCCAGCATCCTAGGACACTCGAACACTGAAGCTTTCTTT.

The chain recombines TRBV5-6 with TRBJ2-5, with a weak D call TRBD2 (5 bases). CDR1 is SGHDT and CDR2 is YYEEEE in the germline V gene. V was shortened by 2 bases and J by 4 bases, with 9 bases between the two germline ends. CDR3 length: 13 amino acids. CDR3 coding DNA: TGTGCCAGCAGCTTAATTGGGAGAGAGACCCAGTACTTC. Amino acids: CASSLIGRETQYF.

This chain uses TRBV6-6 with TRBJ1-1; a possible D gene is TRBD1 (5 bases). CDR1 is MNHNY and CDR2 is SVGAGI in the germline V gene (reference sequence). Trimming cost V 2 bases and J 0 bases, with 25 bases left between them. CDR3 length: 20 residues. The CDR3 spells CASSYVLTDIGLAMNTEAFF. DNA of the CDR3: TGTGCCAGCAGTTACGTGTTAACGGACATTGGGCTCGCGATGAACACTGAAGCTTTCTTT.

This clonotype was seen ten or more times. The chain carries TRBV20-1 and TRBJ2-3; the D gene is possibly TRBD2 (6 bases). CDR1 and CDR2 from the germline V gene are DFQATT and SNEGSKA (reference sequence). This CDR3 region has 14 residues. V was shortened by 6 bases and J by 2 bases, with 15 bases between the two germline ends. In DNA form, the CDR3 reads TGCAGTGCCACCGGAGGGCTATACACAGATACGCAGTATTTT. It yields the protein CSATGGLYTDTQYF.

This clonotype was counted at least ten times. The rearrangement joins TRBV5-1 to TRBJ2-1; D may match TRBD1 or TRBD2 (5 bases each). Germline V gives CDR1 SGHRS, CDR2 YFSETQ. Deletions cut 4 bases from V and 4 bases from J, with 15 bases between. The CDR3 is 15 residues long. The CDR3 is CASSGGRGTYNEQFF. The CDR3, as DNA: TGCGCCAGCAGCGGGGGACGAGGGACGTACAATGAGCAGTTCTTC.

There are a few counts of this clonotype. The rearrangement uses TRBV2 and TRBJ2-1; D is perhaps TRBD1 or TRBD2 (5 bases each). This CDR3 region has 14 residues. Trimming took 5 bases from V and 10 from J, leaving 18 bases between them. The germline CDR1 and CDR2 sequences are SNHLY and FYNNEI. CDR3 sequence (DNA): TGTGCCAGCAGTCCCGGGACCGGCAACATCGAGCAGTTCTTC. Amino acid sequence: CASSPGTGNIEQFF.

Turning to this clonotype: With a much larger clone just one base away, this may be a read error. This chain links TRBV20-1 with TRBJ2-1; 16 positions match TRBD2. V dropped 6 bases and J dropped 11; count of bases not matched to a gene: 10. The CDR3 length is 15 residues. Germline CDR1 reads DFQATT; CDR2 reads SNEGSKA (reference sequence). The chain's CDR3 is CSAGTSGGARNQQFF. Written as DNA, the CDR3 is TGCAGTGCAGGGACTAGCGGGGGGGCGAGGAATCAGCAGTTCTTC.